The clone carrying this T cell receptor (beta chain) is a singleton in its sample. The CDR3 length is 14 residues. The germline CDR1 and CDR2 sequences are SGDLS and YYNGEE. V lost 4 bases to trimming and J lost 6 bases; unmatched junction nucleotides: 5. Some clones are missing from TCRdb's copy, which holds only in-frame ones; the method was immunoSEQ multiplex PCR. The table includes about 14,000 clones, about 35% detected once. Plating combined about 200,000 CFSE-labeled responder cells with about 200,000 irradiated, violet-dye-labeled stimulator cells. This entry belongs to a study of graft-versus-host responses after intestinal transplantation. In the study overall: Anti-thymocyte globulin induction, then tacrolimus and steroids for roughly 3 years, went to all recipients.

Regarding the study as a whole: Allograft clonal ratios (graft-versus-host to host-versus-graft) were high in patients who had graft-donor T cell macrochimerism. The recipient marrow held GvH clones, and some of them showed up first in ileum or blood.

This clonotype was sampled from a human patient who received an intestinal transplant. This sample comprised alloreactive CD8+ T cells from a mixed lymphocyte reaction culture, obtained before intestinal transplant. Subset in this sample: CFSE-low proliferating T cells sorted from roughly six-day pre-transplant mixed lymphocyte reaction (GvH or HvG direction). The gene calls are TRBV9 and TRBJ2-2, with TRBD2 identical over 8 bases. CDR3 sequence (DNA): TGTGCCAGCAGCCCCGCGGGGGGACCCGGGGAGCTGTTTTTT. Its translation: CASSPAGGPGELFF.